This T cell receptor beta chain was identified during a study of blood T cell repertoires in COVID-19. Study-level background: COVID-19 samples from acute and convalescent phases originated in the United States, Italy and Spain. Sources were T cells, B-cell-depleted T cells, or PBMCs; the material itself was cDNA or gDNA.

The repertoire was sequenced with immunoSEQ multiplex PCR; TCRdb's copy has only in-frame clones and lacks some. The sample shows about 320,000 clones, 90% of them seen only once. The table lists this clone with a count of one. Adults between about 18 and 95 years of age took part from about two dozen US areas. The V gene's germline CDR1 is LGHDT and CDR2 YNNKEL (reference sequence). This CDR3 comprises 13 residues. Deletions cut 1 base from V and 8 bases from J, with 11 bases between. This sequence was found in a woman in her twenties or thirties who had been exposed to COVID-19. J is TRBJ1-2 and V is TRBV3-1 (or the pseudogene TRBV3-2), with D tentatively TRBD1 (5 bases). Sequencing used PBMCs or T cells enriched from blood (not recorded which). CDR3 amino acids: CASSQVRARGYTF. In DNA, the CDR3 is TGTGCCAGCAGCCAAGTCAGGGCGAGGGGCTACACCTTC.